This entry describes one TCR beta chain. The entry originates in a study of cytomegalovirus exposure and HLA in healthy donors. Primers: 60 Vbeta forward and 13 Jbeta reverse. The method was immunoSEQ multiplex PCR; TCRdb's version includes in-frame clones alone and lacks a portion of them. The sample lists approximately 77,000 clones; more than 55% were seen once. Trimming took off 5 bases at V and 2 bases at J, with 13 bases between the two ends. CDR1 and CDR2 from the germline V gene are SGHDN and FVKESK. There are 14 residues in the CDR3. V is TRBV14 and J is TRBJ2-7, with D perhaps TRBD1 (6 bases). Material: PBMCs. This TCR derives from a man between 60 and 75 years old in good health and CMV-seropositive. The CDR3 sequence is CASSGQPSPYEQYF. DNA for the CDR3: TGTGCCAGCAGCGGACAGCCGTCACCCTACGAGCAGTACTTC.